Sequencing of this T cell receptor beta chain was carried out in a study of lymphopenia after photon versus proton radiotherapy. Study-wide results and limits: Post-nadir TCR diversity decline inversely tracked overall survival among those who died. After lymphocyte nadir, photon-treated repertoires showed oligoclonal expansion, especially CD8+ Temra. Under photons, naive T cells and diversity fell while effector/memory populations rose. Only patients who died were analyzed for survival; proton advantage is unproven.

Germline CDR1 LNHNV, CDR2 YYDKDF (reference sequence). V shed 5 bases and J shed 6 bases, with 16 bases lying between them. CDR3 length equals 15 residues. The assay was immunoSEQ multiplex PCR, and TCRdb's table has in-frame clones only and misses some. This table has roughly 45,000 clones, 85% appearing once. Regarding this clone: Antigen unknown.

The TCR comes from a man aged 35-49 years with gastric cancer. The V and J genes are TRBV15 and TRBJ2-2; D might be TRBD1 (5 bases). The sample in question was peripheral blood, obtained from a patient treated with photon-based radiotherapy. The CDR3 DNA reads TGTGCCACCAGCGGCGACACAGGAGCCGCCGGGGAGCTGTTTTTT. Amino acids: CATSGDTGAAGELFF.